One and the same sample provided the 2 T cell receptor beta chains below, sequenced in a study of early T cells in non-severe SARS-CoV-2 infection. TCRdb analysed the 5' RACE reads with MiXCR anew, one entry per CDR3 protein. In the table there are about 26,000 distinct CDR3 sequences, about 4.2% of which are singletons. The sequencing input was whole blood. The receptors were gathered from an adult who was a healthcare worker with PCR-confirmed SARS-CoV-2 infection or an uninfected control (not recorded which).

This clonotype was seen at least ten times. The chain has TRBV12-3 or TRBV12-4 and TRBJ1-3; D uncertain. This CDR3 has 14 amino acids. Deletions cut 5 bases from V and 3 bases from J, with 11 bases between. The CDR3 region is CASSRMAFGNTIYF. The CDR3 DNA sequence: TGTGCCAGCAGTCGGATGGCTTTTGGAAACACCATATATTTT.

V gene TRBV20-1 combines with J gene TRBJ1-4; 9 bases are shared with TRBD1. Germline CDR1 DFQATT, CDR2 SNEGSKA (reference sequence). V was clipped by 3 bases and J by 6 bases; unmatched bases: 5. CDR3 size: 14 residues. The CDR3: CSARGQGGDEKLFF. The CDR3 DNA reads as TGCAGTGCTAGGGGACAGGGCGGGGATGAAAAACTGTTTTTT.